This T cell receptor (beta chain) derives from a study of cytomegalovirus exposure and HLA in healthy donors. Overall study findings and caveats: Both high specificity and high sensitivity reportedly marked the classifier's diagnosis of cytomegalovirus status. Three of the chains that were CMV-associated were confirmed in vitro to be specific for CMV antigens. It was about 150 TCR beta chains that were listed as cytomegalovirus-associated.

This clone was detected once. Its specificity is unknown. Separation from the roughly 670-subject first cohort characterized the 120-subject validation cohort, to which the donors belonged. Data came from immunoSEQ multiplex PCR; TCRdb stores just in-frame clones and leaves some out. The repertoire holds about 220,000 clones, with over 80% as singletons. Germline V gene lookup returns CDR1 MNHNS and CDR2 SASEGT. The CDR3 runs to 15 residues. The V and J ends lost 6 bases and 0 bases, in that order; junction bases with no gene match: 5. The chain joins TRBV6-1 to TRBJ2-1; 7 bases line up with TRBD1. This TCR came from a woman aged 18-29 years in good health and CMV-seronegative. Source material: PBMCs. The DNA for the CDR3 is TGTGCCAGCAGAGTAAGGGGGCGCTCCTACAATGAGCAGTTCTTC. This codes for CASRVRGRSYNEQFF.